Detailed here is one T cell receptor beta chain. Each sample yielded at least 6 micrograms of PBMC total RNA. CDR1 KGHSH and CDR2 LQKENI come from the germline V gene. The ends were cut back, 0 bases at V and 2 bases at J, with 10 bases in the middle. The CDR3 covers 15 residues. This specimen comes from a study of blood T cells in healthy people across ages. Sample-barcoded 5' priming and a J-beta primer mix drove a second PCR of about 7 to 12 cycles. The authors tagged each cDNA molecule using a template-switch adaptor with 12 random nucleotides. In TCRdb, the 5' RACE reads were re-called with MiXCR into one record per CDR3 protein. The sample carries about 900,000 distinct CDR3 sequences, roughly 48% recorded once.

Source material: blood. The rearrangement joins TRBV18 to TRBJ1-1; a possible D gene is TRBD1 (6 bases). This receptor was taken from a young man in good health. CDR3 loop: CASSPPTGTNTEAFF. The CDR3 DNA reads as TGTGCCAGCTCACCACCGACAGGCACTAACACTGAAGCTTTCTTT. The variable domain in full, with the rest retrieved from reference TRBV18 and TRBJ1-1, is NAGVMQNPRHLVRRRGQEARLRCSPMKGHSHVYWYRQLPEEGLKFMVYLQKENIIDESGMPKERFSAEFPKEGPSILRIQQVVRGDSAAYFCASSPPTGTNTEAFFGQGTRLTVV.